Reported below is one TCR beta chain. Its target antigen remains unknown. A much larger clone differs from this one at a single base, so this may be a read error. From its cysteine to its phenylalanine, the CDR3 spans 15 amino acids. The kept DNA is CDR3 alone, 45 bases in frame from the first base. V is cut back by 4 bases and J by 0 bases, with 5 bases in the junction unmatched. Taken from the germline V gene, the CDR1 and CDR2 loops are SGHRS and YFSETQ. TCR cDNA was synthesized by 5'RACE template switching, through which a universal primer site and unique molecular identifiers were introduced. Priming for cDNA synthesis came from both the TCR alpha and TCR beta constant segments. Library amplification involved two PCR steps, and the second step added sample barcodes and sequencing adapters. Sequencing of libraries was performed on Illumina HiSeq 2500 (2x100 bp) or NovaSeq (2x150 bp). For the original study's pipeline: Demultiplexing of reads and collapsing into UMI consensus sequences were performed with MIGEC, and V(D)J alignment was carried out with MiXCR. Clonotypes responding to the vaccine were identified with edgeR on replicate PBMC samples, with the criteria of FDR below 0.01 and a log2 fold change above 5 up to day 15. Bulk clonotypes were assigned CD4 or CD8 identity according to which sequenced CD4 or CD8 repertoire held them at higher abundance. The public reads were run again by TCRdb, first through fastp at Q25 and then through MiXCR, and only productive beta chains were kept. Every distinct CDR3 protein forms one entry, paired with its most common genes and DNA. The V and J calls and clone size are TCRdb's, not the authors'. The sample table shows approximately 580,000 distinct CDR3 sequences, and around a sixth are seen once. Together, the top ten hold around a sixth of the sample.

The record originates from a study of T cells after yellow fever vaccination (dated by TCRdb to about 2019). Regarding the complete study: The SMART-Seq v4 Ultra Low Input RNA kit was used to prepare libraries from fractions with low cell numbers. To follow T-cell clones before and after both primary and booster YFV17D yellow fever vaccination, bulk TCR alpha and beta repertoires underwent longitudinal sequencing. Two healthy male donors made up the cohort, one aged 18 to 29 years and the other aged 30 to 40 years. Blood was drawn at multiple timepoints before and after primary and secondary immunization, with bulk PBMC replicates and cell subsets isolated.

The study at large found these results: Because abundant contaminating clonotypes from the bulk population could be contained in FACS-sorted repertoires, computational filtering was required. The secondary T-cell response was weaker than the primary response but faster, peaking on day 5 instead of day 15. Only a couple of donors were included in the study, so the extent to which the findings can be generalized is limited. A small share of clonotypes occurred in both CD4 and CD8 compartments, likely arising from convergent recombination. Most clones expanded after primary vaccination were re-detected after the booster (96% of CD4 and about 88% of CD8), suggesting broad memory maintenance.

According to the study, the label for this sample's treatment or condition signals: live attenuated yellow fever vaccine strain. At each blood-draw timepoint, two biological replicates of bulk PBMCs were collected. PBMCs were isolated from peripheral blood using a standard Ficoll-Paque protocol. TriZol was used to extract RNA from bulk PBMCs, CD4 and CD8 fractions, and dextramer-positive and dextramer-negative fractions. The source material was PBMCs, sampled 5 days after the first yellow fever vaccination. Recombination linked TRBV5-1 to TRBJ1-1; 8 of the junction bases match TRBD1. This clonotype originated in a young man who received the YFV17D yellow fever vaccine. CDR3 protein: CASSKKQGVNTEAFF. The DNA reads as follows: TGCGCCAGCAGCAAGAAACAGGGGGTGAACACTGAAGCTTTCTTT.